Here is one TCR beta chain with its context. Antigen: not known. The sample originates from a study of blood T cells in healthy people across ages. Overall study findings and caveats: Investigators viewed diversity estimates from one million T cells as underestimates, the study reported. Higher diversity and more naive CD4+ cells were features of long-lived donors, compared to aged donors.

The CDR3 loop spans 17 amino acids. V gave up 5 bases and J gave up 4 bases; unmatched junction bases: 14. CDR1 MDHEN and CDR2 SYDVKM come from the germline V gene. Using a J-beta primer mix together with a sample-barcoded 5' primer, a second PCR was run for roughly 6 to 12 cycles. TCRdb redid the calling of the 5' RACE reads with MiXCR, one entry per CDR3 protein. Seen here are nearly 1 million distinct CDR3 sequences, 51% observed once, and the top ten hold around a fifth. Donors gave around 10 milliliters of peripheral blood apiece. The chain combines TRBV28 with TRBJ2-3, with 8 bases lining up with TRBD2. The clonotype was recovered from a woman aged 60-75 years in good health. The material sequenced was blood. The DNA of the CDR3 is TGTGCCAGCAGTCCTCGGGAGGGGCCAGTCGGGGCAGATACGCAGTATTTT. Its protein product is CASSPREGPVGADTQYF. The whole variable domain, remainder taken from reference TRBV28 and TRBJ2-3, is DVKVTQSSRYLVKRTGEKVFLECVQDMDHENMFWYRQDPGLGLRLIYFSYDVKMKEKGDIPEGYSVSREKKERFSLILESASTNQTSMYLCASSPREGPVGADTQYFGPGTRLTVL.